The 2 T cell receptor beta chains reported below all come from one sample, sequenced in a study of T cells after yellow fever vaccination. TCRdb itself ran the 5' RACE reads through MiXCR, one entry per CDR3 protein. The table has 300,000 to 400,000 distinct CDR3 sequences, roughly 8.3% seen once. The sample consisted of PBMCs, taken about 41 days after the first yellow fever vaccination. The receptors stem from a young man who received the YFV17D yellow fever vaccine.

This clonotype was seen more than once but under ten times. The genes are TRBV18 and TRBJ1-1; a weak D match, TRBD1 (5 bases). The V end lost 6 bases, the J end lost 3 bases, and 14 bases lay between the germline ends. CDR1 is KGHSH and CDR2 is LQKENI in the germline V gene. The CDR3 is made up of 14 amino acids. CDR3 coding DNA: TGTGCCAGCTCGTTCAGGGTCGAGGACACTGAAGCTTTCTTT. It translates to CASSFRVEDTEAFF.

This clonotype was observed a handful of times. This sequence joins TRBV20-1 and TRBJ2-5, with TRBD1 as a possible D gene (6 bases). The germline gives CDR1 DFQATT, CDR2 SNEGSKA (reference sequence). The CDR3 extends over 11 amino acids. Here the CDR3 reads CGGLYQETQYF. CDR3 nucleotides: TGCGGGGGCCTGTACCAAGAGACCCAGTACTTC.